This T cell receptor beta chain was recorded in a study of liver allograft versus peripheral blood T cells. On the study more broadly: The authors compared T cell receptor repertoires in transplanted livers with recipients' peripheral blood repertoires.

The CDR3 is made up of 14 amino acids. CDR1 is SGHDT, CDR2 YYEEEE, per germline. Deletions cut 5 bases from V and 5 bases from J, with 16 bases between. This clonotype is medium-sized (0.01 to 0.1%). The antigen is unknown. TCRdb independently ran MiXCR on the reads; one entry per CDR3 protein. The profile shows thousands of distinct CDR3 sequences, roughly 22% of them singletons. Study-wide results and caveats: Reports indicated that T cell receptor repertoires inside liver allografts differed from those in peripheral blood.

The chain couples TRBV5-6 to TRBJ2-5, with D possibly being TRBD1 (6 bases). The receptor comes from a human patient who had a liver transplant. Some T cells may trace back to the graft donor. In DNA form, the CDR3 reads TGTGCCAGCAGTCAGGACAGTAGCGCGGAGACCCAGTACTTC. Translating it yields CASSQDSSAETQYF.